Below are 19 T cell receptor beta chains sequenced from a single sample in a study of T cell clones after liver transplantation. TCRdb keeps only in-frame clones here, not all; method: immunoSEQ multiplex PCR. The data show roughly 80,000 clones, roughly 83% seen once. The specimen comprised CD4+ T cells from blood, sampled at the 22-month timepoint. The source is a human patient who received a liver transplant. A share of the T cells may be of graft donor origin.

This clone has just one count. The chain employs TRBV5-4 and TRBJ1-2; D is undetermined. Per the germline V gene, CDR1 is SGHNT and CDR2 is YYREEE (reference sequence). The V end was cut by 7 bases, the J end by 4 bases, with 14 bases between. The CDR3 spans 13 residues. DNA of the CDR3: TGTGCCAGCGGTGGTGCGGAAATCTATGGCTACACCTTC. Amino acids: CASGGAEIYGYTF.

V usage is TRBV18 and J usage is TRBJ2-5; D tentatively reads TRBD1 or TRBD2 (5 bases each). Germline CDR1 and CDR2: KGHSH and LQKENI. Trimming cost V 6 bases and J 6 bases, with 20 bases left between them. CDR3 length: 15 amino acids. Written as DNA, the CDR3 is TGTGCCAGCTCCCGAGACGGGGCGGGTATGAAGACCCAGTACTTC. Translation: CASSRDGAGMKTQYF.

This chain uses TRBV5-1 with TRBJ1-1; tentatively, D is TRBD1 (5 bases). This CDR3 has 15 residues. Germline V gene data show CDR1 as SGHRS and CDR2 as YFSETQ. Trimming removed 0 bases at V and 5 bases at J, with 14 bases between. CDR3 protein: CASSLDEGRGTEAFF. The CDR3 bases are TGCGCCAGCAGCTTGGATGAAGGGCGGGGGACTGAAGCTTTCTTT.

CDR3 region: CASRGQYNEQFF. DNA for the CDR3: TGTGCCAGCAGGGGACAGTACAATGAGCAGTTCTTC. This sequence joins TRBV28 and TRBJ2-1, with TRBD1 matching over 7 bases. CDR3 size: 12 residues. J was trimmed by 4 bases and V by 6 bases; bases with no gene match: 0. Germline CDR1 and CDR2: MDHEN and SYDVKM.

A single count supports this clone. The chain couples TRBV5-1 to TRBJ2-3; D gene unclear. CDR1 SGHRS and CDR2 YFSETQ come from the germline V gene. Trimming cost V 0 bases and J 0 bases, with 5 bases left between them. The CDR3 has 14 amino acids. The CDR3 DNA reads TGCGCCAGCAGCTTGGGAACTAGCACAGATACGCAGTATTTT. Translation: CASSLGTSTDTQYF.

This chain uses TRBV2 with TRBJ1-4, with 9 positions matching TRBD1. Germline-derived CDR1 and CDR2 are SNHLY and FYNNEI. Trimming took 7 bases from V and 14 from J; bases not matched to a gene: 5. This CDR3 comprises 11 residues. CDR3 loop: CASTWGTGLFF. The DNA for the CDR3 is TGTGCCAGCACCTGGGGGACAGGGCTGTTTTTT.

J is TRBJ1-5 and V is TRBV27, with TRBD1 matching over 7 bases. There are 17 residues in the CDR3. Looked up from germline, CDR1 is MNHEY and CDR2 is SMNVEV (reference sequence). The V segment lost 2 bases and the J segment 0 bases; nucleotides outside the gene matches: 7. This CDR3 reads CASSLRKDRHSNQPQHF. As DNA, the CDR3 is TGTGCCAGCAGTTTACGAAAGGACAGGCATAGCAATCAGCCCCAGCATTTT.

This chain links TRBV11-3 with TRBJ2-2; D might be TRBD1 or TRBD2, each matching 6 bases. CDR1 and CDR2 from the germline V gene are SGHNT and YENEEA. Trimming took 2 bases from V and 0 from J, leaving 16 bases between them. CDR3 length: 18 residues. The CDR3 DNA follows: TGTGCCAGCAGCTTAACGATGATCGGGGGCCCGAACACCGGGGAGCTGTTTTTT. Its protein product is CASSLTMIGGPNTGELFF.

This clone is a singleton in its sample. This chain connects TRBV18 to TRBJ2-7, with 8 bases identical to TRBD1. The CDR3 is 16 residues long. The ends lost 3 bases at V and 6 bases at J; junction bases unmatched: 13. Per the germline V gene, CDR1 is KGHSH and CDR2 is LQKENI. The CDR3 loop reads CASSPWTGKVLGEQYF. The CDR3 nucleotides read TGTGCCAGCTCACCTTGGACAGGGAAGGTGTTGGGCGAGCAGTACTTC.

The genes are TRBV18 and TRBJ1-2, with no clear D. The CDR3 runs to 14 residues. V lost 4 bases to trimming and J lost 8 bases, with 17 bases between them. CDR1 and CDR2 (germline): KGHSH, LQKENI. This chain's CDR3 is CASSRTEELGGYTF. In DNA form, the CDR3 reads TGTGCCAGCTCACGGACTGAAGAATTGGGGGGCTACACCTTC. Supplemented by reference TRBV18 and TRBJ1-2, the full variable domain reads NAGVMQNPRHLVRRRGQEARLRCSPMKGHSHVYWYRQLPEEGLKFMVYLQKENIIDESGMPKERFSAEFPKEGPSILRIQQVVRGDSAAYFCASSRTEELGGYTFGSGTRLTVV.

The chain couples TRBV5-4 to TRBJ2-3; 9 bases line up with TRBD2. V lost 0 bases, J lost 0 bases, and 11 bases stayed unmatched. The CDR3 is 19 residues long. Per germline, CDR1 SGHNT and CDR2 YYREEE (reference sequence). CDR3 nucleotide sequence: TGTGCCAGCAGCTTGGCCAGCGGGGGGTCCGTACTCAGCACAGATACGCAGTATTTT. Residues: CASSLASGGSVLSTDTQYF.

The chain carries TRBV28 and TRBJ2-7, with D possibly TRBD1 on 6 matching bases. The germline CDR1 and CDR2 sequences are MDHEN and SYDVKM. CDR3 length equals 14 residues. The V end lost 7 bases, the J end lost 4 bases, and 17 bases lay between the germline ends. The CDR3 sequence: CASNFRQGSYEQYF. CDR3 nucleotide sequence: TGTGCCAGCAATTTTAGGCAGGGGTCGTACGAGCAGTACTTC.

J is TRBJ2-5 and V is TRBV5-1, with D possibly being TRBD2 (5 bases). The CDR3 runs 17 residues. The V end was cut by 4 bases, the J end by 7 bases, with 26 bases between. The germline CDR1 and CDR2 sequences are SGHRS and YFSETQ. The CDR3 spells CASSPATGPTLGGTQYF. The CDR3 coding sequence is TGCGCCAGCAGCCCCGCCACCGGGCCTACCCTAGGAGGGACCCAGTACTTC.

The V call is TRBV6-4, the J call TRBJ2-6; TRBD1 matches 7 bases. The CDR3 runs to 16 residues. Germline loops: CDR1 MRHNA, CDR2 SNTAGT. Unmatched junction bases numbered 8, after V lost 5 bases and J lost 4 bases. The CDR3 sequence is CASSPDRATGANVLTF. CDR3 DNA: TGTGCCAGCAGTCCTGACAGGGCCACAGGGGCCAACGTCCTGACTTTC.

This CDR3 is CASSMGASSYNEQFF. The CDR3 DNA follows: TGTGCCAGTAGTATGGGGGCTAGCTCCTACAATGAGCAGTTCTTC. The chain is built from TRBV19 and TRBJ2-1, with D tentatively TRBD1 (6 bases). The V gene lost 3 bases and the J gene lost 0 bases, with 9 bases spanning the gap. This CDR3 spans 15 amino acids. The germline V gene has CDR1 LNHDA and CDR2 SQIVND (reference sequence).

The V gene is TRBV19, the J gene TRBJ1-1, with a weak D call TRBD1 (5 bases). The CDR3 consists of 14 residues. Between the trimmed V and J ends, which lost 1 base and 1 base, there was a span of 7 bases. Germline V gene data show CDR1 as LNHDA and CDR2 as SQIVND (reference sequence). The chain's CDR3 is CASSIGGSNTEAFF. As DNA, the CDR3 is TGTGCCAGTAGTATAGGGGGGTCGAACACTGAAGCTTTCTTT.

The J gene is TRBJ1-2, the V gene TRBV15; TRBD1 is a possible D gene (5 bases). CDR1 LNHNV and CDR2 YYDKDF come from the germline V gene (reference sequence). There are 14 residues in the CDR3. The V end lost 3 bases, the J end lost 9 bases, and 17 bases lay between the germline ends. CDR3 protein: CATSRDTAGESYTF. Here the CDR3 DNA reads TGTGCCACCAGCAGGGACACGGCGGGAGAGAGCTACACCTTC.

This chain uses TRBV5-4 with TRBJ2-7; maybe TRBD2 (5 bases). In germline, CDR1 is SGHNT, CDR2 YYREEE (reference sequence). Trimming shortened V by 4 bases and J by 3 bases, and 17 bases separated the two germline ends. CDR3 size: 15 residues. CDR3 sequence reads: CASSPPDWRIYEQYF. In nucleotides, the CDR3 is TGTGCCAGCAGCCCCCCGGACTGGCGGATCTACGAGCAGTACTTC.

Only one count was recorded for this clone. The V and J genes are TRBV27 and TRBJ2-5; TRBD2 is a possible D gene (5 bases). This CDR3 region has 12 residues. The germline V gene encodes CDR1 MNHEY and CDR2 SMNVEV (reference sequence). V shed 8 bases and J shed 1 base, with 8 bases lying between them. CDR3 amino acids: CASRGGQETQYF. CDR3 nucleotides: TGTGCCAGCCGGGGTGGCCAAGAGACCCAGTACTTC.